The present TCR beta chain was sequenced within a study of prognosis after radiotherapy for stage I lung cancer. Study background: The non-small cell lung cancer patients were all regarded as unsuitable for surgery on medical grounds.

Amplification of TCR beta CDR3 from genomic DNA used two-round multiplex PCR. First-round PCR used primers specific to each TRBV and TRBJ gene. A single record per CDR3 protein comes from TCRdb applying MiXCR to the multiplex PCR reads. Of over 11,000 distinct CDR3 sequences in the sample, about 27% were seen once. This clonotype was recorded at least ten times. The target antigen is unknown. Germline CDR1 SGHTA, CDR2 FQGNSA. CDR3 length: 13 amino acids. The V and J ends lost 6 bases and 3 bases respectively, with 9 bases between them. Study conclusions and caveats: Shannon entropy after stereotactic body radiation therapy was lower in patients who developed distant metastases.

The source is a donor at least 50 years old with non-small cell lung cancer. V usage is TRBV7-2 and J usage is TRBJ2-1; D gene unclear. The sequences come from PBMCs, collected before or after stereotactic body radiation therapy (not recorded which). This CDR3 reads CASSTDNYNEQFF. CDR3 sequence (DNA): TGTGCCAGCAGTACAGACAACTACAATGAGCAGTTCTTC.